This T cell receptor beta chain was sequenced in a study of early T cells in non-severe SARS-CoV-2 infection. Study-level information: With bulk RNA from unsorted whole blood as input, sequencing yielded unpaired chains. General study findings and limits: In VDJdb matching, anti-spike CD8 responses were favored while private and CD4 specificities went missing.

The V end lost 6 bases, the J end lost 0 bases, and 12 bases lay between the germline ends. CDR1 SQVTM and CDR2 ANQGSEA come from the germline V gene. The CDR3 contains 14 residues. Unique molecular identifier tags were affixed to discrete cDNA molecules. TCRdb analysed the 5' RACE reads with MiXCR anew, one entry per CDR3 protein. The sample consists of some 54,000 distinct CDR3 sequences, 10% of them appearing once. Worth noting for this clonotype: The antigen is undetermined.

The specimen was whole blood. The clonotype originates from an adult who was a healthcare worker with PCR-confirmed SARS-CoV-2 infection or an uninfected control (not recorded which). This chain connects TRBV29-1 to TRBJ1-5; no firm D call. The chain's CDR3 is CSVNEGFSNQPQHF. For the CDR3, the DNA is TGCAGCGTCAATGAGGGCTTTAGCAATCAGCCCCAGCATTTT.